Below are 17 T cell receptor beta chains sequenced from a single sample in a study of T cells after yellow fever vaccination. Via MiXCR, TCRdb re-called the 5' RACE reads, giving one row per CDR3 protein. Of some 600,000 distinct CDR3 sequences listed, about 12% were seen once; the top ten hold around 14%. This material consisted of PBMCs, taken on the day of the yellow fever booster vaccination. Receptor source: a man aged 30 to 39 who received the YFV17D yellow fever vaccine.

This clonotype was counted a few times. The chain employs TRBV7-2 and TRBJ1-1; no clear D gene. V lost 0 bases, J lost 0 bases, and 11 bases lay in between. The CDR3 contains 16 residues. CDR1 SGHTA and CDR2 FQGNSA come from the germline V gene. The CDR3 loop is CASSLARGEMNTEAFF. Written as DNA, the CDR3 is TGTGCCAGCAGCTTAGCGCGGGGAGAGATGAACACTGAAGCTTTCTTT.

The chain recombines TRBV14 with TRBJ2-1; D is possibly TRBD1 or TRBD2 (5 bases each). Germline values: CDR1 SGHDN, CDR2 FVKESK. There are 14 residues in the CDR3. V was shortened by 4 bases and J by 6 bases, with 13 bases between the two germline ends. The CDR3 DNA sequence: TGTGCCAGCAGCCCTCGGGGCGTCTGCAATGAGCAGTTCTTC. This encodes CASSPRGVCNEQFF.

A remark on this clonotype: Compared with germline, one end of the junction differs, possibly owing to a read error. J is TRBJ2-1 and V is TRBV13; D may be TRBD1 or TRBD2 (5 bases each). The CDR3 runs to 13 residues. Germline loops: CDR1 PRHDT, CDR2 FYEKMQ (reference sequence). CDR3 sequence (DNA): TGTGCCAGCAGCGCAGGGACCAACAATGAGGAGTTCTTC. Its translation is CASSAGTNNEEFF.

The chain is built from TRBV20-1 and TRBJ2-1; 11 bases match TRBD2. The CDR3 has 18 amino acids. Trimming took 5 bases from V and 8 from J; bases not matched to a gene: 20. In germline, CDR1 is DFQATT, CDR2 SNEGSKA (reference sequence). DNA for the CDR3: TGCAGTGCTTACGGACCGGAACTAGCGGGAGCCAACATGGATGAGCAGTTCTTC. As protein: CSAYGPELAGANMDEQFF.

V gene TRBV5-1 combines with J gene TRBJ2-7, with a tentative D call TRBD2 (6 bases). V lost 1 base and J lost 1, with 15 bases in between. The germline CDR1 and CDR2 sequences are SGHRS and YFSETQ. The CDR3 contains 16 residues. CDR3 coding DNA: TGCGCCAGCAGCTTGCTTCCCGGGAGTAGGTCCTACGAGCAGTACTTC. Amino acids: CASSLLPGSRSYEQYF.

This clonotype was counted a few times. This sequence joins TRBV5-5 and TRBJ2-7; D might be TRBD2 (5 bases). V lost 1 base to trimming and J lost 7 bases, with 12 bases between them. CDR3 length: 13 amino acids. CDR1 is SGHKS and CDR2 is YYEKEE in the germline V gene (reference sequence). CDR3 nucleotides: TGTGCCAGCAGCTTGACAGATCCGGGGGAGCAGTACTTC. Its translation: CASSLTDPGEQYF.

This rearrangement joins TRBV29-1 to TRBJ2-7; D unclear. Per germline, CDR1 SQVTM and CDR2 ANQGSEA. V was shortened by 4 bases and J by 2 bases, with 12 bases between the two germline ends. The CDR3 covers 13 residues. The CDR3 coding sequence is TGCAGCGTTGTTCGGCGGAGCCCCTACGAGCAGTACTTC. This encodes CSVVRRSPYEQYF.

The chain carries TRBV10-3 and TRBJ2-2; D ambiguous. Germline-derived CDR1 and CDR2 are ENHRY and SYGVKD. This CDR3 region has 13 residues. V lost 0 bases to trimming and J lost 6 bases, with 5 bases between them. CDR3 sequence reads: CAISESESGELFF. The CDR3 coding sequence is TGTGCCATCAGTGAGTCCGAGTCCGGGGAGCTGTTTTTT.

This clonotype was seen more than once but under ten times. The chain combines TRBV2 with TRBJ2-2; tentative D call: TRBD2 (6 bases). The CDR3 is made up of 14 amino acids. V was trimmed by 8 bases and J by 7 bases, leaving 17 bases between them. Germline CDR1 is SNHLY and CDR2 is FYNNEI. As DNA, the CDR3 is TGTGCCAGCGATCCGGGGTCCGGGGGCGGGGAGCTGTTTTTT. This gives the protein CASDPGSGGGELFF.

The V and J genes are TRBV20-1 and TRBJ2-4; weak D call: TRBD1 (6 bases). Between the trimmed V and J ends, which lost 1 base and 0 bases, there was a span of 13 bases. Germline CDR1 reads DFQATT; CDR2 reads SNEGSKA (reference sequence). The CDR3 is 16 amino acids. This chain's CDR3 is CSARGGWGPAKNIQYF. Written as DNA, the CDR3 is TGCAGTGCTAGAGGGGGGTGGGGGCCAGCCAAAAACATTCAGTACTTC.

Many counts were recorded for this clonotype. V is TRBV12-3 or TRBV12-4 and J is TRBJ1-5, with unresolved D. V was shortened by 6 bases and J by 8 bases, with 17 bases between the two germline ends. The length of the CDR3 is 14 residues. The CDR3 nucleotides read TGTGCCAGCAGCCGAACAGCAGGCCCGGAGCCCCAGCATTTT. It translates to CASSRTAGPEPQHF.

The V call is TRBV4-2, the J call TRBJ2-3; 12 nucleotides agree with TRBD2. The V segment lost 3 bases and the J segment 3 bases; nucleotides outside the gene matches: 16. This CDR3 comprises 20 residues. In germline, CDR1 is LGHNA, CDR2 YNFKEQ. In DNA form, the CDR3 reads TGTGCCAGCAGCCAGAAGATAAGGGCTAGCGGGAGGGATCGGACAGATACGCAGTATTTT. This codes for CASSQKIRASGRDRTDTQYF.

This clonotype was counted only a few times. The rearrangement links TRBV3-1 to TRBJ1-2; 7 bases match TRBD1. The CDR3 length is 14 residues. Germline V gene lookup returns CDR1 LGHDT and CDR2 YNNKEL (reference sequence). The V gene end was trimmed by 4 bases and the J gene end by 5 bases; junction bases not matched to a gene: 7. In nucleotides, the CDR3 is TGTGCCAGCAGCCGGACAGGCAAAGCGTATGGCTACACCTTC. This translates into CASSRTGKAYGYTF.

The chain carries TRBV5-4 and TRBJ2-5, with TRBD2 as a possible D gene (6 bases). Germline assignment: CDR1 SGHNT and CDR2 YYREEE (reference sequence). The ends were cut back, 5 bases at V and 1 base at J, with 15 bases in the middle. The length of the CDR3 is 15 residues. The CDR3 reads CASSRAGYRQETQYF. The DNA for the CDR3 is TGTGCCAGCAGTCGGGCGGGGTACCGCCAAGAGACCCAGTACTTC.

This clonotype was counted ten times or more. This chain uses TRBV5-1 with TRBJ2-5; the D gene is possibly TRBD2 (6 bases). The CDR3 is 15 amino acids. Looked up from germline, CDR1 is SGHRS and CDR2 is YFSETQ. Trimming shortened V by 3 bases and J by 0 bases, and 12 bases separated the two germline ends. The CDR3 bases are TGCGCCAGCAGCTGGAGGGGTGACTACCAAGAGACCCAGTACTTC. It codes for CASSWRGDYQETQYF.

This clonotype was recorded many times. The chain uses TRBV7-8 and TRBJ1-1; D perhaps matches TRBD1 (5 bases). Germline V gives CDR1 SGHVS, CDR2 FQNEAQ. The CDR3 length is 14 residues. The V gene lost 1 base and the J gene lost 0 bases, with 6 bases spanning the gap. The CDR3, as DNA: TGTGCCAGCAGCTTAGACAGGTTGAACACTGAAGCTTTCTTT. Amino acid sequence: CASSLDRLNTEAFF. Complete variable domain (other parts from reference TRBV7-8 and TRBJ1-1): GAGVSQSPRYKVAKRGQDVALRCDPISGHVSLFWYQQALGQGPEFLTYFQNEAQLDKSGLPSDRFFAERPEGSVSTLKIQRTQQEDSAVYLCASSLDRLNTEAFFGQGTRLTVV.

In DNA, the CDR3 is TGCGCCAGCAGCTTCGCGGGCGAAGAGACCCAGTACTTC. Its translation: CASSFAGEETQYF. This chain links TRBV5-1 with TRBJ2-5, with D perhaps matching TRBD2 (5 bases). The CDR3 contains 13 residues. V lost 2 bases and J 3 bases, leaving 8 bases between the germline ends. Germline values: CDR1 SGHRS, CDR2 YFSETQ.